This entry features one T cell receptor (beta chain) sequence. Under the authors' procedure: Amplifying reference gene primers gave estimates of nucleated cell counts. The protocol was immunoSEQ multiplex PCR, while the TCRdb copy is restricted to in-frame clones and leaves out a portion. D and trimming come from the DNA, and the V and J calls and clone size come from that table. The repertoire holds 100,000 to 150,000 clones, with 60% to 80% as singletons. Germline values: CDR1 LNHDA, CDR2 SQIVND (reference sequence). The J segment lost 4 bases and the V segment lost 4 bases, leaving 3 bases of the junction unmatched. This CDR3 comprises 13 residues. These data belong to a study of blood T cell repertoires in COVID-19. On the study more broadly: Nucleic acid was either cDNA or gDNA, and it came from T cells, B-cell-depleted T cells, or PBMCs.

The sequence came from a man aged 55 to 70 with acute or convalescent COVID-19. The chain recombines TRBV19 with TRBJ1-2; 7 bases agree with TRBD1. The specimen was peripheral blood. CDR3 in amino acids: CASSTDRFYGYTF. The CDR3 region has the DNA TGTGCCAGTAGTACGGACAGGTTCTATGGCTACACCTTC.